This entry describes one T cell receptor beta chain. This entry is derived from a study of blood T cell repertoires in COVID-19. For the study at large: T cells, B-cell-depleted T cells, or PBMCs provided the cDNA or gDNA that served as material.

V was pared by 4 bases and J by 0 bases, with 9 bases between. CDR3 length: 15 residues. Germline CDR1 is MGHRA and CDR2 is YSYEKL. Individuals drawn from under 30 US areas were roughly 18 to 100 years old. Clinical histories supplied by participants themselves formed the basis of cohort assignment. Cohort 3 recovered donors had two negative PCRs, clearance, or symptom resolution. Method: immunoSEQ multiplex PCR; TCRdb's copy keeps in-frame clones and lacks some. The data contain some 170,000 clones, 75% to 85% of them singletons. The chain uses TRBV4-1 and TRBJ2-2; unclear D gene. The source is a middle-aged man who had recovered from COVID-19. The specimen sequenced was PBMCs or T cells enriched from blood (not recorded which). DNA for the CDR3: TGCGCCAGCAGCCTAGTATTAACGAACACCGGGGAGCTGTTTTTT. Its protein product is CASSLVLTNTGELFF.